Here is one T cell receptor beta chain with its context. This specimen comes from a study of blood T cells in healthy people across ages. This CDR3 region has 17 residues. V gave up 2 bases and J gave up 4 bases; unmatched junction bases: 12. The germline V gene has CDR1 SGHTA and CDR2 FQGNSA. PCR was performed a second time for about 7 to 11 cycles using a sample-barcoded 5' primer and a J-beta primer mix. TCRdb itself ran the 5' RACE reads through MiXCR, one entry per CDR3 protein. The sample records 660,000 or so distinct CDR3 sequences, about 54% being singletons. The chain carries TRBV7-2 and TRBJ1-2, with TRBD1 identical over 8 bases. This clonotype was sampled from a man in his sixties in good health. Sample: blood. The CDR3 nucleotides are TGTGCCAGCAGCTTAAGCCCAGGGGGCCAGGTCAGCTATGGCTACACCTTC. Its protein product is CASSLSPGGQVSYGYTF. Combining the CDR3 with reference TRBV7-2 and TRBJ1-2 gives the whole variable domain GAGVSQSPSNKVTEKGKDVELRCDPISGHTALYWYRQSLGQGLEFLIYFQGNSAPDKSGLPSDRFSAERTGGSVSTLTIQRTQQEDSAVYLCASSLSPGGQVSYGYTFGSGTRLTVV.